These T cell receptor beta chains were read from a single sample in a study of shared clonotypes between healthy human individuals. Measured with immunoSEQ multiplex PCR; TCRdb has only the in-frame clones, and not every one. The repertoire holds 300,000 to 400,000 clones, approximately 74% seen once, with over 9% in the top ten. Sequencing used memory CD4+ T cells sorted from blood. Source of these receptors: a man aged 25 to 45 in good health. Each CDR3 is given with its conserved first and last residue. The D gene is left open where the match is weak. The size field is filled for only some rows; it gives once, few, many or a size class.

J gene,clone size,D gene,V gene,CDR3 protein,CDR3 DNA
TRBJ2-7,NA,NA,TRBV5-1,CASSLATQGDEQYF,TGCGCCAGCAGCTTGGCCACCCAGGGAGACGAGCAGTACTTC
TRBJ2-2,NA,TRBD2,TRBV7-3,CASSAGTSSGELFF,TGTGCCAGCAGCGCCGGGACTAGTTCGGGGGAGCTGTTTTTT
TRBJ2-3,NA,NA,TRBV19,CASSMPGADTQYF,TGTGCCAGTAGTATGCCGGGTGCAGATACGCAGTATTTT
TRBJ2-7,NA,TRBD1,TRBV5-1,CASSLPGQGTYEQYF,TGCGCCAGCAGCCTACCGGGACAGGGAACCTACGAGCAGTACTTC
TRBJ1-1,NA,TRBD1,TRBV2,CASSSQGENTEAFF,TGTGCCAGCAGTTCCCAGGGGGAGAACACTGAAGCTTTCTTT
TRBJ2-2,NA,NA,TRBV15,CATSRLTRAGELFF,TGTGCCACCAGCAGGCTCACGAGGGCCGGGGAGCTGTTTTTT
TRBJ2-7,NA,TRBD2,TRBV7-9,CASSPGTKVPEQYF,TGTGCCAGCAGCCCGGGGACTAAGGTGCCCGAGCAGTACTTC
TRBJ2-3,NA,NA,TRBV7-2,CASSPSRDGGMDTQYF,TGTGCCAGCAGCCCATCACGGGACGGAGGTATGGATACGCAGTATTTT
TRBJ2-3,NA,NA,TRBV28,CASSLPQPTDTQYF,TGTGCCAGCAGCCTTCCACAGCCGACCGATACGCAGTATTTT
TRBJ1-1,NA,NA,TRBV28,CASSPPGLPNTEAFF,TGTGCCAGCAGTCCCCCGGGACTTCCGAATACTGAAGCTTTCTTT
TRBJ2-7,NA,NA,TRBV18,CASSPPGLWYEQYF,TGTGCCAGCTCACCACCGGGACTCTGGTACGAGCAGTACTTC
TRBJ2-7,NA,TRBD2,TRBV11-2,CASSLLAGGLEQYF,TGTGCCAGCAGCCTCCTAGCGGGAGGGCTCGAGCAGTACTTC
TRBJ1-3,NA,NA,TRBV7-9,CASSPGNSGNTIYF,TGTGCCAGCAGCCCTGGCAACTCGGGAAACACCATATATTTT
TRBJ2-3,NA,NA,TRBV5-1,CASSLGGHGTDTQYF,TGCGCCAGCAGCTTGGGTGGGCACGGCACAGATACGCAGTATTTT
TRBJ2-6,NA,NA,TRBV5-4,CASSWLGRSGANVLTF,TGTGCCAGCAGCTGGCTGGGGCGCTCTGGGGCCAACGTCCTGACTTTC
TRBJ2-1,NA,NA,TRBV5-4,CASSSRIDNEQFF,TGTGCCAGCAGCTCCCGGATCGACAATGAGCAGTTCTTC
TRBJ1-4,many,NA,TRBV5-1,CASSLTTVEGEKLFF,TGCGCCAGCAGCTTAACGACCGTTGAAGGCGAAAAACTGTTTTTT
TRBJ2-1,NA,TRBD1,TRBV7-9,CASSLRTGGSLYEQFF,TGTGCCAGCAGCTTGCGGACAGGGGGTTCGTTGTATGAGCAGTTCTTC
TRBJ2-7,NA,TRBD2,TRBV6-6,CASTLDGTSGYEQYF,TGTGCCAGCACCTTAGACGGGACTAGCGGTTACGAGCAGTACTTC
TRBJ1-2,NA,NA,TRBV2,CASSEQGFGDYGYTF,TGTGCCAGCAGTGAACAGGGGTTTGGTGACTATGGCTACACCTTC
TRBJ2-2,NA,TRBD2,TRBV2,CATRTSGSANTGELFF,TGTGCCACTAGGACTAGCGGGAGTGCGAACACCGGGGAGCTGTTTTTT
TRBJ2-7,NA,NA,TRBV28,CASTELNKIPYEQYF,TGTGCCAGCACCGAGTTAAATAAAATTCCCTACGAGCAGTACTTC
TRBJ1-1,few,NA,TRBV14,CASSPSGNTEAFF,TGTGCCAGCAGCCCGTCAGGGAACACTGAAGCTTTCTTT
TRBJ2-1,NA,NA,TRBV30,CAFLLGGSYNEQFF,TGTGCCTTTCTCCTGGGAGGCTCCTACAATGAGCAGTTCTTC
TRBJ2-1,once,TRBD1,TRBV15,CATSRGLAQGNEQFF,TGTGCCACCAGCAGAGGACTGGCACAGGGGAATGAGCAGTTCTTC
TRBJ1-1,NA,NA,TRBV6-4,CASSEIWNTEAFF,TGTGCCAGCAGTGAGATTTGGAACACTGAAGCTTTCTTT
TRBJ2-7,NA,NA,TRBV27,CASSFPPYYEQYF,TGTGCCAGCAGTTTCCCCCCCTACTACGAGCAGTACTTC
TRBJ2-7,NA,NA,TRBV2,CASRTVRTYEQYF,TGTGCCAGCCGGACAGTTAGAACCTACGAGCAGTACTTC
TRBJ2-3,NA,NA,TRBV6-5,CARVYWEPPTDTQYF,TGTGCCAGGGTATATTGGGAGCCCCCAACAGATACGCAGTATTTT
TRBJ2-7,NA,NA,TRBV7-4,CASSGVSHEQYF,TGTGCCAGCTCAGGGGTCTCCCACGAGCAGTACTTC